This TCR beta chain appears in the sequencing data of a study of OX40 agonist ivuxolimab in advanced cancers. Study-wide background: Ivuxolimab, an antibody that agonizes OX40 (CD134), was administered to the patients. Patients received ivuxolimab, an intravenous treatment, every 2 weeks at 0.01 to 10 mg/kg.

Germline lookup yields CDR1 SGHRS and CDR2 YFSETQ. The V segment lost 3 bases and the J segment 6 bases; nucleotides outside the gene matches: 10. The CDR3 has 16 residues. Whole-study results and caveats: Relative to CD4+ cells, CD8+ T cells on average had more expanded clones.

Comment on this clone: What it binds is not known.

The protocol was immunoSEQ multiplex PCR, while the TCRdb copy is restricted to in-frame clones and leaves out a portion. This sample yields 95,000 to 120,000 clones, of which 85% to 95% are seen a single time; 0.5% to 0.8% belongs to the top ten. The timepoints at which blood was sampled were baseline, cycle 4 day 1, and cycle 7 day 1. The sequence came from an adult with an advanced solid tumor such as melanoma, head and neck, liver or kidney cancer. The chain carries TRBV5-1 and TRBJ1-4; 8 bases fit TRBD1. The source was CD4+ or CD8+ T cells sorted from blood, collected in a trial of the OX40 agonist ivuxolimab. The CDR3 DNA is TGCGCCAGCAGCTCCGGCTCGACAGGGGAGGATGAAAAACTGTTTTTT. It codes for CASSSGSTGEDEKLFF. The variable domain in full, with the rest retrieved from reference TRBV5-1 and TRBJ1-4, is KAGVTQTPRYLIKTRGQQVTLSCSPISGHRSVSWYQQTPGQGLQFLFEYFSETQRNKGNFPGRFSGRQFSNSRSEMNVSTLELGDSALYLCASSSGSTGEDEKLFFGSGTQLSVL.